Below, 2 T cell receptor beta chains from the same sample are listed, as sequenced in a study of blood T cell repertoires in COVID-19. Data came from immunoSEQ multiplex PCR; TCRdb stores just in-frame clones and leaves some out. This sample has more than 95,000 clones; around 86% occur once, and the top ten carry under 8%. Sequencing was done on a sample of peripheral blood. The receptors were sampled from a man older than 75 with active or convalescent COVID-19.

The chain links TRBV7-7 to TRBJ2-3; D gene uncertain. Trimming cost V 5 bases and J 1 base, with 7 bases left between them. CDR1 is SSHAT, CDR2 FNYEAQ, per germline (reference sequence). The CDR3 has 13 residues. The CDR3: CASSQERTDTQYF. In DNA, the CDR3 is TGTGCCAGCAGCCAGGAACGCACAGATACGCAGTATTTT.

This CDR3 is CATSTGQVVGYGYTF. CDR3 DNA sequence: TGTGCCACCAGCACGGGACAGGTCGTAGGCTATGGCTACACCTTC. The chain joins TRBV15 to TRBJ1-2; 8 positions match TRBD1. The V segment lost 4 bases and the J segment 4 bases; nucleotides outside the gene matches: 8. CDR3 length: 15 residues. The germline V gene has CDR1 LNHNV and CDR2 YYDKDF (reference sequence).